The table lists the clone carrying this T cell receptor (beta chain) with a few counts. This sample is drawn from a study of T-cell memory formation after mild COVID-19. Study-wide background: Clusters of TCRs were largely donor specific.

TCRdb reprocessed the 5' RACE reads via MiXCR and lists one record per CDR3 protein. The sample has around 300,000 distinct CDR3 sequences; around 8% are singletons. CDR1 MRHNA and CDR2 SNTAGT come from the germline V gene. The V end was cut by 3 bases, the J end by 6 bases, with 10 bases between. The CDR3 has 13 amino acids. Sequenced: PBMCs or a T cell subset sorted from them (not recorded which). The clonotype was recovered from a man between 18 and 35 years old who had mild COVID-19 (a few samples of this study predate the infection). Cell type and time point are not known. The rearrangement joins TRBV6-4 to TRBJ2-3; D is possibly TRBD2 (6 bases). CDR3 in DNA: TGTGCCAGCAGTGATGAGGGGAGGGATACGCAGTATTTT. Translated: CASSDEGRDTQYF.